The clone carrying this TCR beta chain was detected many times. Its antigen is not identified. The authors prepared the TCRbeta library with unique molecular identifiers. TCRdb re-called the PCR reads with MiXCR, one entry per CDR3 protein. The sample yields about 200,000 distinct CDR3 sequences, just under 6.5% seen once. This entry is derived from a study of T-cell reconstitution after alpha-beta-depleted transplantation in children. Germline V lookup: CDR1 SGHRS, CDR2 YFSETQ. The trim removed 2 bases at V and 5 bases at J, leaving 17 bases unmatched. CDR3 length: 18 residues. Study outcomes and limitations: Fresh T-cell production supplied most of the T-cell counts and diversity seen one year after transplant. Reportedly, alpha-beta T cells present about two months post-transplant originated from several hundred expanded clones of graft origin. Some patients showed high day-60 TCRbeta diversity, which derived from surviving recipient T cells and thymic progenitors.

Sequenced here: PBMCs, sampled before TCRalphabeta/CD19-depleted stem cell transplant. The TCR originated in a girl in the first two years of life with combined immunodeficiency, due to receive a stem cell transplant. The chain couples TRBV5-1 to TRBJ2-7, with 9 bases identical to TRBD2. This CDR3 reads CASSFLAGPLQSIHEQYF. As DNA, the CDR3 is TGCGCCAGCAGCTTCCTAGCGGGGCCCCTTCAAAGTATCCACGAGCAGTACTTC.